Shown below are 32 T cell receptor beta chains from a single sample sequenced in a study of cytomegalovirus exposure and HLA in healthy donors. The study ran its PCR with 60 Vbeta and 13 Jbeta primers. Here immunoSEQ multiplex PCR was the method, and the copy in TCRdb shows in-frame clones only, minus some. The table has 200,000 to 300,000 clones, just under 85% seen once. The sample was PBMCs. The receptor set was obtained from a woman in her thirties or forties in good health and CMV-seropositive.

The chain links TRBV27 to TRBJ1-1, with a weak D call TRBD1 (5 bases). Per the germline V gene, CDR1 is MNHEY and CDR2 is SMNVEV (reference sequence). CDR3 length equals 13 residues. V dropped 2 bases and J dropped 6 bases, with 10 bases sitting between them. CDR3 protein: CASSLLAQAEAFF. For the CDR3, the DNA is TGTGCCAGCAGTTTACTGGCACAGGCTGAAGCTTTCTTT.

This chain connects TRBV28 to TRBJ1-1; D may be TRBD1 (5 bases). Per the germline V gene, CDR1 is MDHEN and CDR2 is SYDVKM. With 3 bases removed from V and 0 bases from J, the gap between germline ends came to 11 bases. The CDR3 loop spans 15 amino acids. Here the CDR3 reads CASSLIQAMNTEAFF. The CDR3 DNA reads TGTGCCAGCAGTTTGATACAGGCGATGAACACTGAAGCTTTCTTT.

The genes are TRBV5-1 and TRBJ2-1, with D tentatively TRBD2 (6 bases). V was cut by 0 bases and J by 1 base, with 20 bases left in between. Germline V gives CDR1 SGHRS, CDR2 YFSETQ. The CDR3 is 19 residues long. The DNA of the CDR3 is TGCGCCAGCAGCTTGGACCCGGGAGCAAGTTCGGGGTCCTACAATGAGCAGTTCTTC. Its translation is CASSLDPGASSGSYNEQFF.

The chain is built from TRBV2 and TRBJ1-4; 7 positions agree with TRBD1. CDR1 and CDR2 from the germline V gene are SNHLY and FYNNEI. This CDR3 contains 17 residues. The J segment lost 0 bases and the V segment lost 7 bases, leaving 11 bases of the junction unmatched. The CDR3 is CASNRDRAPTTNEKLFF. In nucleotides, the CDR3 is TGTGCCAGCAATCGCGACAGGGCCCCCACAACTAATGAAAAACTGTTTTTT.

V and J are TRBV13 and TRBJ1-3; a weak D match, TRBD1 (5 bases). CDR1 and CDR2 (germline): PRHDT, FYEKMQ (reference sequence). The CDR3 runs to 16 residues. V was cut by 7 bases and J by 4 bases, with 20 bases left in between. The chain's CDR3 is CASTAPGRVTGNTIYF. CDR3 nucleotide sequence: TGTGCCAGCACTGCCCCGGGCAGGGTCACAGGAAACACCATATATTTT.

The chain joins TRBV5-1 to TRBJ2-7, with TRBD1 identical over 10 bases. This CDR3 spans 16 amino acids. Germline V gives CDR1 SGHRS, CDR2 YFSETQ. With V trimmed by 1 base and J by 3 bases, 7 bases remained unmatched. This chain's CDR3 is CASSLPGGTGVYEQYF. DNA of the CDR3: TGCGCCAGCAGCTTGCCGGGGGGGACAGGGGTCTACGAGCAGTACTTC.

On this clone itself: Other DNA sequences in the sample encode the same CDR3. The gene calls are TRBV29-1 and TRBJ2-1; no clear D. This CDR3 is built from 10 residues. From germline, CDR1 is SQVTM and CDR2 ANQGSEA. V shed 7 bases and J shed 5 bases, with 6 bases lying between them. CDR3 residues: CSGAHNEQFF. The CDR3 DNA reads TGCAGCGGGGCGCACAATGAGCAGTTCTTC.

V gene TRBV2 combines with J gene TRBJ1-5; D is ambiguous. This CDR3 has 12 residues. V was pared by 6 bases and J by 9 bases, with 12 bases between. Looked up from germline, CDR1 is SNHLY and CDR2 is FYNNEI. The CDR3 region is CASSLTGMPQHF. As DNA, the CDR3 is TGTGCCAGCAGCCTTACCGGGATGCCCCAGCATTTT.

This clone was picked up one time. J is TRBJ1-5 and V is TRBV6-1, with unresolved D. This CDR3 has 15 amino acids. Germline-derived CDR1 and CDR2 are MNHNS and SASEGT. V lost 0 bases and J 7 bases, leaving 13 bases between the germline ends. CDR3: CASSEAGRFGQPQHF. Here the CDR3 DNA reads TGTGCCAGCAGTGAAGCGGGGAGGTTTGGGCAGCCCCAGCATTTT.

The table lists this clone with a count of one. The V call is TRBV5-4, the J call TRBJ2-7, with 9 bases identical to TRBD2. CDR3 length: 13 residues. The ends lost 3 bases at V and 6 bases at J; junction bases unmatched: 4. Germline loops: CDR1 SGHNT, CDR2 YYREEE (reference sequence). CDR3 sequence reads: CASSSGLAAEQYF. In DNA form, the CDR3 reads TGTGCCAGCAGCTCGGGACTAGCCGCCGAGCAGTACTTC.

This sequence joins TRBV19 and TRBJ1-1; 8 nucleotides match TRBD1. Trimming took 2 bases from V and 3 from J; bases not matched to a gene: 8. Germline assignment: CDR1 LNHDA and CDR2 SQIVND (reference sequence). This CDR3 is 16 amino acids long. This CDR3 reads CASSIKPYRGDTEAFF. The CDR3 nucleotides read TGTGCCAGTAGTATAAAACCTTACAGGGGGGACACTGAAGCTTTCTTT.

This rearrangement joins TRBV27 to TRBJ2-4; a possible D gene is TRBD2 (5 bases). Trimming stripped 2 bases from V and 8 bases from J, with 16 bases between. CDR3 length equals 15 residues. CDR1 and CDR2 from the germline V gene are MNHEY and SMNVEV (reference sequence). As DNA, the CDR3 is TGTGCCAGCAGTTTAAAATTCCGGGGAGAGGACATTCAGTACTTC. As protein: CASSLKFRGEDIQYF.

The V and J genes are TRBV28 and TRBJ1-4, with 8 positions matching TRBD1. Germline CDR1 reads MDHEN; CDR2 reads SYDVKM. J was trimmed by 2 bases and V by 2 bases; bases with no gene match: 4. This CDR3 region has 16 residues. The CDR3 loop reads CASSLQGAGTNEKLFF. CDR3 coding DNA: TGTGCCAGCAGTTTACAGGGGGCTGGTACTAATGAAAAACTGTTTTTT. The variable domain in full, completed from reference TRBV28 and TRBJ1-4, reads DVKVTQSSRYLVKRTGEKVFLECVQDMDHENMFWYRQDPGLGLRLIYFSYDVKMKEKGDIPEGYSVSREKKERFSLILESASTNQTSMYLCASSLQGAGTNEKLFFGSGTQLSVL.

This clone was recorded once. The J gene is TRBJ2-1, the V gene TRBV11-3; D might be TRBD2 (5 bases). Germline V gene data show CDR1 as SGHNT and CDR2 as YENEEA. The CDR3 consists of 15 residues. V lost 3 bases, J lost 0 bases, and 9 bases lay in between. For the CDR3, the DNA is TGTGCCAGCAGCTTTATGGGGAGCTCCTACAATGAGCAGTTCTTC. Translation gives CASSFMGSSYNEQFF.

The rearrangement links TRBV5-4 to TRBJ1-6; 8 nucleotides align to TRBD1. The V gene's germline CDR1 is SGHNT and CDR2 YYREEE (reference sequence). The CDR3 extends over 15 amino acids. With V trimmed by 5 bases and J by 8 bases, 9 bases remained unmatched. The CDR3 DNA reads as TGTGCCAGCAGTTCCCCGGACAGGGAATATTCACCCCTCCACTTT. This codes for CASSSPDREYSPLHF.

The chain links TRBV28 to TRBJ2-7; 15 bases map to TRBD2. Germline-derived CDR1 and CDR2 are MDHEN and SYDVKM. The CDR3 has 15 amino acids. Losses at the gene ends were 4 bases for V and 6 bases for J; bases not matched to a gene: 4. In DNA form, the CDR3 reads TGTGCCAGCAGTTCTGGACTAGCGGGAGGGCGCGAGCAGTACTTC. This codes for CASSSGLAGGREQYF.

The chain carries TRBV29-1 and TRBJ2-1; TRBD2 matches at 7 bases. The CDR3 covers 15 residues. V was pared by 1 base and J by 3 bases, with 6 bases of the junction left unmatched. Per germline, CDR1 SQVTM and CDR2 ANQGSEA. The chain's CDR3 is CSVEVGLGIYNEQFF. The CDR3 nucleotides are TGCAGCGTTGAAGTTGGACTAGGAATCTACAATGAGCAGTTCTTC.

In this sample, this clone turned up a few times. The genes are TRBV10-3 and TRBJ2-3; TRBD2 is a possible D gene (6 bases). This CDR3 has 15 amino acids. Trimming shortened V by 0 bases and J by 1 base, and 8 bases separated the two germline ends. Germline CDR1 and CDR2: ENHRY and SYGVKD. The CDR3 DNA reads TGTGCCATCAGTGAGTCGGGGACTGGCACAGATACGCAGTATTTT. Its protein is CAISESGTGTDTQYF.

The chain is built from TRBV4-3 and TRBJ2-5; 7 nucleotides agree with TRBD2. Germline loops: CDR1 LGHNA, CDR2 YSLEER. J lost 8 bases, V lost 0 bases, and 12 bases had no gene match. The CDR3 runs 16 residues. This CDR3 is CASSQEYGGGRPTQYF. CDR3 nucleotide sequence: TGCGCCAGCAGCCAAGAGTACGGCGGCGGGAGACCAACCCAGTACTTC.

V gene TRBV5-1 combines with J gene TRBJ2-1; 8 positions agree with TRBD1. CDR1 and CDR2 from the germline V gene are SGHRS and YFSETQ. The CDR3 is 15 residues long. V shed 0 bases and J 8 bases; nucleotides not matched to a gene: 7. In DNA form, the CDR3 reads TGCGCCAGCAGCTTGGCAGGGGGCGCGGGGCATGAGCAGTTCTTC. Translation: CASSLAGGAGHEQFF.

The chain is built from TRBV11-3 and TRBJ1-3; a weak D match, TRBD1 (5 bases). This CDR3 region has 15 residues. Deletions cut 2 bases from V and 3 bases from J, with 11 bases between. In germline, CDR1 is SGHNT, CDR2 YENEEA. This chain's CDR3 is CASSLLGDVGNTIYF. DNA of the CDR3: TGTGCCAGCAGCTTATTAGGGGATGTTGGAAACACCATATATTTT.

For this clone: Other DNA sequences within the sample encode an identical CDR3. This sequence joins TRBV6-5 and TRBJ1-2; D possibly corresponds to TRBD1 (5 bases). This CDR3 comprises 14 residues. Germline CDR1 and CDR2: MNHEY and SVGAGI. Trimming took 0 bases from V and 5 from J, leaving 10 bases between them. The CDR3: CASSYSRGVYGYTF. Here the CDR3 DNA reads TGTGCCAGCAGTTACTCACGGGGGGTGTATGGCTACACCTTC.

The CDR3 reads CASSLELAGGLNEQFF. The CDR3 coding sequence is TGTGCCAGCAGCTTAGAGCTAGCGGGAGGGCTCAATGAGCAGTTCTTC. The V gene is TRBV11-3, the J gene TRBJ2-1; 12 positions agree with TRBD2. The CDR3 length is 16 residues. Germline V CDR1 and CDR2: SGHNT, YENEEA. With V trimmed by 0 bases and J by 6 bases, 3 bases remained unmatched.

The table lists this clone with a few counts. The rearrangement uses TRBV10-3 and TRBJ2-2, with 7 bases matching TRBD1. With V trimmed by 4 bases and J by 6 bases, 2 bases remained unmatched. CDR3 length equals 13 residues. Per the germline V gene, CDR1 is ENHRY and CDR2 is SYGVKD. The CDR3 reads CAISGQGAGELFF. For the CDR3, the DNA is TGTGCCATCAGTGGCCAGGGGGCCGGGGAGCTGTTTTTT.

The rearrangement links TRBV5-4 to TRBJ2-2, with a possible D match to TRBD1 (6 bases). In germline, CDR1 is SGHNT, CDR2 YYREEE (reference sequence). The CDR3 length is 17 residues. With 0 bases removed from V and 1 base from J, the gap between germline ends came to 13 bases. The DNA for the CDR3 is TGTGCCAGCAGCTTGGGGGGGCCCAATAGGAACACCGGGGAGCTGTTTTTT. It translates to CASSLGGPNRNTGELFF.

A remark on this clone: Additional DNA sequences in this sample encode the identical CDR3. The rearrangement joins TRBV30 to TRBJ2-7; 7 bases are shared with TRBD1. Losses at the gene ends were 0 bases for V and 5 bases for J; bases not matched to a gene: 13. Germline CDR1 reads GTSNPN; CDR2 reads SVGIG (reference sequence). This CDR3 has 16 residues. As DNA, the CDR3 is TGTGCCTGGAGTGTGCGGGTGACAGGGTTGGGCCACGAGCAGTACTTC. It specifies CAWSVRVTGLGHEQYF.

V is TRBV7-8 and J is TRBJ2-1; 11 positions match TRBD2. The germline gives CDR1 SGHVS, CDR2 FQNEAQ. With V trimmed by 5 bases and J by 7 bases, 10 bases remained unmatched. This CDR3 has 16 residues. The CDR3 sequence is CASSVLSGRASNEQFF. The CDR3 DNA follows: TGTGCCAGCAGCGTTCTTAGCGGGAGGGCCTCTAATGAGCAGTTCTTC.

There are a few counts of this clone. The gene calls are TRBV9 and TRBJ1-1; D unclear. CDR3 size: 15 residues. With 6 bases removed from V and 3 bases from J, the gap between germline ends came to 18 bases. The germline gives CDR1 SGDLS, CDR2 YYNGEE. The CDR3 sequence is CASTHGGGMDTEAFF. For the CDR3, the DNA is TGTGCCAGCACTCACGGCGGAGGCATGGACACTGAAGCTTTCTTT. Complete variable domain (other parts from reference TRBV9 and TRBJ1-1): DSGVTQTPKHLITATGQRVTLRCSPRSGDLSVYWYQQSLDQGLQFLIQYYNGEERAKGNILERFSAQQFPDLHSELNLSSLELGDSALYFCASTHGGGMDTEAFFGQGTRLTVV.

The chain employs TRBV4-3 and TRBJ2-6; D is unresolved. The CDR3 consists of 17 residues. The V end was cut by 1 base, the J end by 0 bases, with 10 bases between. CDR1 is LGHNA and CDR2 is YSLEER in the germline V gene. Here the CDR3 DNA reads TGCGCCAGCAGCCAAGGGCGGATAGTCTCTGGGGCCAACGTCCTGACTTTC. It translates to CASSQGRIVSGANVLTF.

The chain is built from TRBV7-9 and TRBJ2-3; TRBD2 aligns across 10 bases. Losses at the gene ends were 5 bases for V and 0 bases for J; bases not matched to a gene: 11. The germline gives CDR1 SEHNR, CDR2 FQNEAQ (reference sequence). This CDR3 comprises 18 residues. CDR3 sequence: CASSPIAGGPLSTDTQYF. The CDR3 DNA sequence: TGTGCCAGCAGCCCGATAGCGGGAGGCCCTCTCAGCACAGATACGCAGTATTTT.

This clone came up a few times. The chain combines TRBV5-6 with TRBJ2-5; D unclear. V shed 4 bases and J shed 5 bases, with 6 bases lying between them. Looked up from germline, CDR1 is SGHDT and CDR2 is YYEEEE. The CDR3 sequence is 11 residues long. This chain's CDR3 is CASSQSETQYF. The CDR3 DNA follows: TGTGCCAGCAGCCAGTCGGAGACCCAGTACTTC. Full variable domain (remainder filled in from reference TRBV5-6 and TRBJ2-5): DAGVTQSPTHLIKTRGQQVTLRCSPKSGHDTVSWYQQALGQGPQFIFQYYEEEERQRGNFPDRFSGHQFPNYSSELNVNALLLGDSALYLCASSQSETQYFGPGTRLLVL.

The rearrangement joins TRBV5-5 to TRBJ1-1, with D unresolved. The germline V gene encodes CDR1 SGHKS and CDR2 YYEKEE (reference sequence). CDR3 length equals 16 residues. V was shortened by 2 bases and J by 3 bases, with 17 bases between the two germline ends. The CDR3 loop is CASSFRWSAGDTEAFF. The CDR3 DNA is TGTGCCAGCAGCTTTAGGTGGTCGGCGGGCGACACTGAAGCTTTCTTT.